The 31 T cell receptor beta chains below all came from one sample that was sequenced in a study of beta chain features in type 1 diabetes. As every portion of the isolated RNA was reverse transcribed, the sequencing read expressed TCRB transcripts. Sequencing used immunoSEQ multiplex PCR; TCRdb keeps in-frame clones, though not all of them. The profile covers 120,000 to 150,000 clones, with under 60% appearing a single time and 0.35% to 0.45% taken by the ten largest. The material sequenced was Tregs from blood. These receptor sequences come from a man aged 18 to 29 in good health.

This clone has a handful of counts. This chain connects TRBV4-3 to TRBJ2-2, with TRBD2 matching 10 bases. There are 15 residues in the CDR3. The trim removed 4 bases at V and 7 bases at J, leaving 6 bases unmatched. Looked up from germline, CDR1 is LGHNA and CDR2 is YSLEER. This CDR3 reads CASSRLAGAVGELFF. CDR3 in DNA: TGCGCCAGCAGCCGGCTAGCGGGAGCGGTCGGGGAGCTGTTTTTT.

The chain has TRBV6-6 and TRBJ2-5, with TRBD1 matching 7 bases. This CDR3 region has 14 residues. The V segment lost 0 bases and the J segment 7 bases; nucleotides outside the gene matches: 5. Germline-derived CDR1 and CDR2 are MNHNY and SVGAGI (reference sequence). The CDR3 region is CASSYSGQAGTQYF. CDR3 sequence (DNA): TGTGCCAGCAGTTACTCCGGACAGGCCGGGACCCAGTACTTC.

The chain employs TRBV9 and TRBJ1-2, with a tentative D call TRBD1 (6 bases). The CDR3 is 12 residues long. V lost 7 bases, J lost 6 bases, and 13 bases lay in between. Germline CDR1 reads SGDLS; CDR2 reads YYNGEE. CDR3 nucleotide sequence: TGTGCCAGCCGGGCTCAGGGGCATGGCTACACCTTC. Its protein is CASRAQGHGYTF.

The rearrangement uses TRBV29-1 and TRBJ2-1, with 11 nucleotides matching TRBD2. Trimming removed 8 bases from V and 4 bases from J; junction bases left unmatched: 7. The CDR3 has 14 amino acids. Germline values: CDR1 SQVTM, CDR2 ANQGSEA. CDR3 bases: TGCAGCTTCGGACGACTAGCGGGGTACAATGAGCAGTTCTTC. Translated: CSFGRLAGYNEQFF.

V gene TRBV10-3 combines with J gene TRBJ2-2; D is undetermined. CDR1 is ENHRY, CDR2 SYGVKD, per germline. The CDR3 covers 12 residues. Trimming took off 7 bases at V and 4 bases at J, with 7 bases between the two ends. CDR3 DNA sequence: TGTGCCATCACCCTCGGCACCGGGGAGCTGTTTTTT. This gives the protein CAITLGTGELFF.

The chain joins TRBV7-9 to TRBJ2-2, with 9 bases lining up with TRBD2. In germline, CDR1 is SEHNR, CDR2 FQNEAQ (reference sequence). CDR3 length: 17 residues. The junction had 8 bases not matched to a gene; V was cut back by 0 bases and J by 6 bases. As DNA, the CDR3 is TGTGCCAGCAGCTTAGCCGCGGGGGGGCTGGACGCCGGGGAGCTGTTTTTT. Protein: CASSLAAGGLDAGELFF.

In this sample, this clone turned up a few times. J is TRBJ1-2 and V is TRBV18; 7 bases match TRBD1. Trimming took 2 bases from V and 0 from J; bases not matched to a gene: 6. The CDR3 sequence is 16 residues long. Germline V gene data show CDR1 as KGHSH and CDR2 as LQKENI. DNA for the CDR3: TGTGCCAGCTCACCATTGGGACAGCTCCCTAACTATGGCTACACCTTC. Its translation: CASSPLGQLPNYGYTF.

This clone was recorded a few times. V usage is TRBV29-1 and J usage is TRBJ2-7; maybe TRBD1 (6 bases). Trimming pared 6 bases from V and 3 bases from J, leaving 15 bases between. The CDR3 covers 13 residues. Per germline, CDR1 SQVTM and CDR2 ANQGSEA. CDR3 loop: CSVAPGDFYEQYF. In nucleotides, the CDR3 is TGCAGCGTAGCACCAGGGGATTTCTACGAGCAGTACTTC.

The chain couples TRBV19 to TRBJ2-5, with 8 bases fitting TRBD2. The DNA matches TRBJ2-7 better at its end, which makes the J call doubtful. This CDR3 has 13 amino acids. Germline loops: CDR1 LNHDA, CDR2 SQIVND (reference sequence). In DNA form, the CDR3 reads TGTGCCAGTAGCGGGACTAGTTTCCGCGAGCAGTACTTC. Residues: CASSGTSFREQYF.

This chain joins TRBV6-6 and TRBJ2-3, with a weak D call TRBD1 (6 bases). The germline V and J ends were trimmed by 2 bases and 14 bases, with 17 bases remaining between them. CDR3 length: 13 amino acids. Per the germline V gene, CDR1 is MNHNY and CDR2 is SVGAGI (reference sequence). This chain's CDR3 is CASSYPKYQGWYF. As DNA, the CDR3 is TGTGCCAGCAGTTACCCCAAGTACCAGGGGTGGTATTTT.

This chain links TRBV18 with TRBJ2-7; D is uncertain. Germline V gene sequence: CDR1 KGHSH, CDR2 LQKENI. Trimming removed 0 bases from V and 2 bases from J, with 11 bases in between. The CDR3 extends over 15 amino acids. The CDR3 spells CASSPPQLQPYEQYF. The DNA of the CDR3 is TGTGCCAGCTCACCACCCCAGTTACAGCCCTACGAGCAGTACTTC.

This clone showed up just once. V is TRBV9 and J is TRBJ2-2, with D uncertain. Trimming pared 0 bases from V and 4 bases from J, leaving 4 bases between. Germline values: CDR1 SGDLS, CDR2 YYNGEE. The CDR3 length is 13 residues. Here the CDR3 reads CASSVAPTGELFF. The CDR3 nucleotides are TGTGCCAGCAGCGTAGCTCCCACCGGGGAGCTGTTTTTT.

Only a few counts were recorded for this clone. This chain uses TRBV11-2 with TRBJ2-3; maybe TRBD2 (6 bases). Germline lookup yields CDR1 SGHAT and CDR2 FQNNGV. The CDR3 spans 14 residues. V lost 5 bases and J 2 bases, leaving 11 bases between the germline ends. DNA for the CDR3: TGTGCCAGCAGCCGGGACTTTCTCACAGATACGCAGTATTTT. Encoded protein: CASSRDFLTDTQYF.

The genes are TRBV18 and TRBJ2-3; 9 nucleotides agree with TRBD1. CDR1 is KGHSH, CDR2 LQKENI, per germline. With 2 bases clipped from V and 4 bases from J, the junction kept 13 bases outside the gene matches. The length of the CDR3 is 18 residues. The CDR3 nucleotides are TGTGCCAGCTCACCATGGGTGACGACAGGGGGTGAGTCAGATACGCAGTATTTT. This sequence encodes CASSPWVTTGGESDTQYF. The whole variable domain, filled in from reference TRBV18 and TRBJ2-3, reads NAGVMQNPRHLVRRRGQEARLRCSPMKGHSHVYWYRQLPEEGLKFMVYLQKENIIDESGMPKERFSAEFPKEGPSILRIQQVVRGDSAAYFCASSPWVTTGGESDTQYFGPGTRLTVL.

This sequence joins TRBV4-3 and TRBJ2-2; 7 bases agree with TRBD2. This CDR3 is built from 14 residues. Germline V CDR1 and CDR2: LGHNA, YSLEER. The trim removed 4 bases at V and 5 bases at J, leaving 4 bases unmatched. CDR3 amino acids: CASSRDYITGELFF. The CDR3 DNA sequence: TGCGCCAGCAGCCGGGACTACATTACCGGGGAGCTGTTTTTT.

The rearrangement links TRBV19 to TRBJ1-2; perhaps TRBD1 as D (6 bases). V gave up 5 bases and J gave up 13 bases, with 20 bases separating them. Per germline, CDR1 LNHDA and CDR2 SQIVND (reference sequence). This CDR3 contains 13 residues. The CDR3: CASSPQGRRGVTF. The CDR3 coding sequence is TGTGCCAGTAGTCCACAGGGACGCCGGGGCGTCACCTTC. Full variable domain (outside the CDR3, taken from reference TRBV19 and TRBJ1-2): DGGITQSPKYLFRKEGQNVTLSCEQNLNHDAMYWYRQDPGQGLRLIYYSQIVNDFQKGDIAEGYSVSREKKESFPLTVTSAQKNPTAFYLCASSPQGRRGVTFGSGTRLTVV.

The chain uses TRBV27 and TRBJ2-7, with 14 nucleotides matching TRBD2. The CDR3 spans 14 residues. CDR1 and CDR2 from the germline V gene are MNHEY and SMNVEV (reference sequence). V gave up 6 bases and J gave up 6 bases; unmatched junction bases: 4. The CDR3 DNA sequence: TGTGCCAGCAGAAGACTAGCGGGAGGGGGCGAGCAGTACTTC. Amino acid sequence: CASRRLAGGGEQYF.

This clone was seen a few times. The chain joins TRBV7-9 to TRBJ2-1, with D possibly TRBD1 on 6 matching bases. The CDR3 runs 12 residues. CDR1 and CDR2 (germline): SEHNR, FQNEAQ (reference sequence). Trimming shortened V by 7 bases and J by 9 bases, and 13 bases separated the two germline ends. The CDR3 nucleotides read TGTGCCAGCATGCCAGGGGTTGCTGAGCAGTTCTTC. Protein product: CASMPGVAEQFF.

The chain uses TRBV19 and TRBJ1-1; D not certain. V gave up 5 bases and J gave up 1 base, with 11 bases separating them. CDR3 size: 14 residues. The germline gives CDR1 LNHDA, CDR2 SQIVND (reference sequence). CDR3 coding DNA: TGTGCCAGTAGTTTCCAGGTTAAGAACACTGAAGCTTTCTTT. This gives the protein CASSFQVKNTEAFF.

This clone has a count of ten or more. The rearrangement links TRBV19 to TRBJ2-1, with D tentatively TRBD1 (6 bases). CDR1 and CDR2 (germline): LNHDA, SQIVND (reference sequence). The CDR3 sequence is 14 residues long. Trimming cost V 4 bases and J 7 bases, with 14 bases left between them. The CDR3 protein is CASSRGQILNEQFF. The CDR3 DNA sequence: TGTGCCAGTAGTAGAGGACAGATACTTAATGAGCAGTTCTTC.

This chain joins TRBV7-9 and TRBJ2-5; TRBD2 might be the D (6 bases). V lost 2 bases to trimming and J lost 1 base, with 17 bases between them. The germline CDR1 and CDR2 sequences are SEHNR and FQNEAQ (reference sequence). This CDR3 region has 17 residues. CDR3 in DNA: TGTGCCAGCAGCTTACTATTGTCTAGCGCCTCCCAAGAGACCCAGTACTTC. Translating gives CASSLLLSSASQETQYF.

Here the CDR3 DNA reads TGTGCCAGCTCACCAGACAGGGTCTCGAACACTGAAGCTTTCTTT. Amino acids: CASSPDRVSNTEAFF. V gene TRBV18 combines with J gene TRBJ1-1; 7 bases match TRBD1. This CDR3 comprises 15 residues. Germline V gene data show CDR1 as KGHSH and CDR2 as LQKENI. Losses at the gene ends were 2 bases for V and 1 base for J; bases not matched to a gene: 4.

This clone has just a few counts. This chain uses TRBV30 with TRBJ2-2, with unresolved D. The germline CDR1 and CDR2 sequences are GTSNPN and SVGIG (reference sequence). CDR3 length equals 16 residues. V was pared by 0 bases and J by 3 bases, with 14 bases between. The CDR3 reads CAWSVSVRVDTGELFF. The CDR3, as DNA: TGTGCCTGGAGTGTAAGCGTCCGCGTGGACACCGGGGAGCTGTTTTTT. Full variable domain (remainder filled in from reference TRBV30 and TRBJ2-2): SQTIHQWPATLVQPVGSPLSLECTVEGTSNPNLYWYRQAAGRGLQLLFYSVGIGQISSEVPQNLSASRPQDRQFILSSKKLLLSDSGFYLCAWSVSVRVDTGELFFGEGSRLTVL.

This clone has more than one count but fewer than ten. The chain links TRBV30 to TRBJ1-2; D possibly corresponds to TRBD1 (5 bases). This CDR3 region has 17 residues. Trimming stripped 3 bases from V and 2 bases from J, with 22 bases between. Germline values: CDR1 GTSNPN, CDR2 SVGIG (reference sequence). CDR3 DNA: TGTGCCTGGAGAATGGGGGGAGCCCTAGACAGAAACTATGGCTACACCTTC. Its protein is CAWRMGGALDRNYGYTF. The variable domain in full, with the rest retrieved from reference TRBV30 and TRBJ1-2, is SQTIHQWPATLVQPVGSPLSLECTVEGTSNPNLYWYRQAAGRGLQLLFYSVGIGQISSEVPQNLSASRPQDRQFILSSKKLLLSDSGFYLCAWRMGGALDRNYGYTFGSGTRLTVV.

The chain couples TRBV29-1 to TRBJ1-2; 7 nucleotides match TRBD1. The V and J ends lost 3 bases and 7 bases, in that order; junction bases with no gene match: 8. This CDR3 is 13 amino acids long. Looked up from germline, CDR1 is SQVTM and CDR2 is ANQGSEA. CDR3 region: CSVDTFQGGGYTF. The CDR3 region has the DNA TGCAGCGTTGATACCTTCCAGGGGGGTGGCTACACCTTC.

As DNA, the CDR3 is TGTGCCATCAGTCCGGGACAAGGAGAGACCCAGTACTTC. This gives the protein CAISPGQGETQYF. This chain uses TRBV10-3 with TRBJ2-5; D perhaps matches TRBD1 (6 bases). The CDR3 runs to 13 residues. V gave up 5 bases and J gave up 4 bases, with 11 bases separating them. Per the germline V gene, CDR1 is ENHRY and CDR2 is SYGVKD.

This chain uses TRBV6-5 with TRBJ2-3; 7 bases are shared with TRBD1. This CDR3 spans 15 amino acids. From germline, CDR1 is MNHEY and CDR2 SVGAGI. The V and J ends lost 6 bases and 1 base, in that order; junction bases with no gene match: 7. The CDR3 bases are TGTGCCAGCAGCCCGACAGGGCTGGGCACAGATACGCAGTATTTT. This translates into CASSPTGLGTDTQYF.

A few counts support this clone. The V call is TRBV5-1, the J call TRBJ2-7; D is possibly TRBD1 (6 bases). The CDR3 is 13 amino acids. V was clipped by 4 bases and J by 6 bases, with 14 bases between them. The germline gives CDR1 SGHRS, CDR2 YFSETQ. CDR3 coding DNA: TGCGCCAGCAGCGCCTTACAGGGTGCCGAGCAGTACTTC. Protein sequence: CASSALQGAEQYF.

This clone has just a few counts. The chain recombines TRBV28 with TRBJ2-7, with no clear D. CDR1 and CDR2 from the germline V gene are MDHEN and SYDVKM. This CDR3 has 12 residues. V was shortened by 5 bases and J by 6 bases, with 11 bases between the two germline ends. The CDR3 coding sequence is TGTGCCAGCAGTCCGGCCCAGCGCGAGCAGTACTTC. It yields the protein CASSPAQREQYF.

The chain uses TRBV18 and TRBJ2-5; 8 nucleotides line up with TRBD2. Germline CDR1 and CDR2: KGHSH and LQKENI. J lost 2 bases, V lost 3 bases, and 8 bases had no gene match. This CDR3 is built from 16 residues. The CDR3 nucleotides read TGTGCCAGCTCACCTCTAGCGGGTATCTTACAAGAGACCCAGTACTTC. Its translation: CASSPLAGILQETQYF.

CDR3 DNA: TGTGCCAGCAGTCCTCCTCTAGGGACACCTGGGGCCAACGTCCTGACTTTC. Its protein product is CASSPPLGTPGANVLTF. The chain employs TRBV28 and TRBJ2-6; a weak D match, TRBD1 (6 bases). In germline, CDR1 is MDHEN, CDR2 SYDVKM. Trimming left V 5 bases short and J 2 bases short, with 16 bases between. CDR3 length: 17 amino acids.